This TCR beta chain was identified during a study of blood T cell repertoires in COVID-19 (TCRdb year 2020). In the study overall: Collaborator samples came from the United States, Italy and Spain and covered acute and convalescent phases of COVID-19. Samples came from the ongoing ImmuneRACE study (first 160 participants) plus 1,254 subjects from 6 global collaborators. A freely available public database, intended as a resource for researchers studying the immune response to SARS-CoV-2, is where the repertoires were released. Where available, HLA class I and class II types were obtained from metadata supplied by the sample provider rather than from assay-based typing. The prospective study material was composed of cDNA or gDNA derived from T cells, B-cell-depleted T cells, or PBMCs. The sample metadata nearly always contained a de-identified subject ID, COVID-19 status, age in years and sex. Subjects who had been exposed to COVID-19, were actively infected with it, or had recovered from it provided the deeply sampled blood TCRbeta repertoires that made up the dataset. Overall results and qualifications from the work: The quantity of clinical and demographic metadata differed by source and by participant and was supplied without curation.

Concerning this clone: The antigen it binds to is not known. No base quality values were provided; no much bigger clone lies one nucleotide off.

Reading the germline V gene gives CDR1 SGHDN and CDR2 FVKESK. Trimming accounts for 6 bases at V and 6 bases at J, while the number of junction bases matched to no gene is 11. From cysteine to phenylalanine, the CDR3 is 16 amino acids long. Only the CDR3 portion is preserved as DNA: 48 bases, with reading frame beginning at the first base. TCRbeta CDR3 regions were amplified from genomic DNA using the immunoSEQ Assay, a bias-controlled multiplex PCR. Processing in the source paper ran as follows. Nucleated cell counts per sample were estimated from amplification of reference gene primers within the assay. Sequence reads were collapsed and filtered to measure the absolute abundance of every unique TCRbeta CDR3 rearrangement. For each sample, productive Simpson clonality was calculated by taking the square root of Simpson's diversity index across productive rearrangements. Entries here come from immuneACCESS through TCRdb and include only in-frame sequences with V and J called. Some clones fail to appear in such tables; in the studies checked, an unresolved V gene covers under half of the shortfall, and the cause of the remainder is unknown. V and J calls and clone size follow that table, whereas D and trimming were derived from the DNA. This sample gives some 120,000 clones in total; about 90% of them show up just once. Together, the top ten hold 0.88% of the sample.

The collaborating institutions used their own protocols to collect whole blood in K2EDTA tubes. For TCRbeta analysis, collaborators shipped samples as frozen whole blood, isolated PBMCs, or DNA extracted from either of those sample types. The rearrangement joined TRBV14 to TRBJ2-3, and 11 junction bases match TRBD2. The sequencing sample was made of peripheral blood. The TCR comes from a woman in her forties or fifties with active or convalescent COVID-19. The nucleotides read TGTGCCAGCAGTGAGCTAGCGGGAGGTTATTGGGATACGCAGTATTTT. It specifies CASSELAGGYWDTQYF.